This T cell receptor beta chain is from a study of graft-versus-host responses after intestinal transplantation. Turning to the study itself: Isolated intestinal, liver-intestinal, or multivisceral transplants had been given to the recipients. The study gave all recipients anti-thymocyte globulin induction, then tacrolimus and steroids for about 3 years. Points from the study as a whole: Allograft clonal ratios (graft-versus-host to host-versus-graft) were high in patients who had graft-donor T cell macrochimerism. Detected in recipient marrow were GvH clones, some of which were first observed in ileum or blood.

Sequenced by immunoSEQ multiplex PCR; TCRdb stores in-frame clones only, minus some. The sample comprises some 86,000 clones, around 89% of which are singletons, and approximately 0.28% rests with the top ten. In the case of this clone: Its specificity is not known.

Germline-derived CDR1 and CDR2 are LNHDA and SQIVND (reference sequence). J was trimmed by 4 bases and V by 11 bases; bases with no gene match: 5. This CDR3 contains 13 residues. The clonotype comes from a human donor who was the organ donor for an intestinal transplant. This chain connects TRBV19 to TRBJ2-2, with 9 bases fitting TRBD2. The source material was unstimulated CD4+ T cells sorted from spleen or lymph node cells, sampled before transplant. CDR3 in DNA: TGTGCCGCGGGGGGGCTGGGCACCGGGGAGCTGTTTTTT. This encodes CAAGGLGTGELFF.